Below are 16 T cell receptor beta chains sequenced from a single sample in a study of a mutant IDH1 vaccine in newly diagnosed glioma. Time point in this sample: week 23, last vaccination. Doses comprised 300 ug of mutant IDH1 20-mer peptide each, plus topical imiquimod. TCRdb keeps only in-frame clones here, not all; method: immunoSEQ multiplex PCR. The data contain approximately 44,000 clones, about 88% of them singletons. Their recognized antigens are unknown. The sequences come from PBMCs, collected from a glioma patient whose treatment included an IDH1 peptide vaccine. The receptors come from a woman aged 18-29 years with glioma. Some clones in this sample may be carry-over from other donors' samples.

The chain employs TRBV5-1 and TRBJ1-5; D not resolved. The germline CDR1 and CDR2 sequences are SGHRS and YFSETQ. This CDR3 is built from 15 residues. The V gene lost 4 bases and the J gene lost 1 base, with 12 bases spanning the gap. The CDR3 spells CASSPGPLSNQPQHF. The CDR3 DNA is TGCGCCAGCAGCCCCGGGCCTCTAAGCAATCAGCCCCAGCATTTT.

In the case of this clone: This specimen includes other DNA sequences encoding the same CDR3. CDR3 sequence reads: CASSLEETQYF. The CDR3 DNA reads TGCGCCAGCAGCTTGGAGGAGACCCAGTACTTC. The rearrangement uses TRBV5-1 and TRBJ2-5; D call uncertain. The CDR3 is 11 amino acids. Per the germline V gene, CDR1 is SGHRS and CDR2 is YFSETQ. V lost 0 bases and J 5 bases, leaving 2 bases between the germline ends.

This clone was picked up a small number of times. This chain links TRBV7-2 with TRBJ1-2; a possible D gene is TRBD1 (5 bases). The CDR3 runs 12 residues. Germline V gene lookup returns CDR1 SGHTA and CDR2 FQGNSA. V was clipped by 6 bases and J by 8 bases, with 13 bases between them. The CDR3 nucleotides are TGTGCCAGCAGGAAAACGGGGGAAGGCTACACCTTC. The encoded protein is CASRKTGEGYTF. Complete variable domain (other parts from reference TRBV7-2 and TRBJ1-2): GAGVSQSPSNKVTEKGKDVELRCDPISGHTALYWYRQSLGQGLEFLIYFQGNSAPDKSGLPSDRFSAERTGGSVSTLTIQRTQQEDSAVYLCASRKTGEGYTFGSGTRLTVV.

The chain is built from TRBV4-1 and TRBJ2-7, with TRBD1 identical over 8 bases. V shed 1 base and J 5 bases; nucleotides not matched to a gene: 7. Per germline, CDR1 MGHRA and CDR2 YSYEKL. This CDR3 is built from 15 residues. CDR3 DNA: TGCGCCAGCAGCCAAGGCCCGGGACAGGTCGACGAGCAGTACTTC. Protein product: CASSQGPGQVDEQYF.

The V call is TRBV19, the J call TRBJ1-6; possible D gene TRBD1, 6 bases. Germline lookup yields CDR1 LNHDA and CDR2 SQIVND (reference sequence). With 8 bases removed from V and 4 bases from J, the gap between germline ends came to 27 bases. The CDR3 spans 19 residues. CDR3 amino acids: CASPATGTRYGEYNSPLHF. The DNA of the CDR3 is TGTGCCAGTCCTGCTACCGGGACAAGGTATGGGGAATATAATTCACCCCTCCACTTT.

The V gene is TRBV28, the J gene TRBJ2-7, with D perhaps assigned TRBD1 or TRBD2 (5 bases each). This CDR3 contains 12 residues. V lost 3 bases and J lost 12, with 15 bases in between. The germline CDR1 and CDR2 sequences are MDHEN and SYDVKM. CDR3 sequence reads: CASSFGTAPGYF. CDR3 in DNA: TGTGCCAGCAGTTTCGGGACGGCCCCGGGGTACTTC. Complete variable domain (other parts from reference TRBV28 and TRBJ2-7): DVKVTQSSRYLVKRTGEKVFLECVQDMDHENMFWYRQDPGLGLRLIYFSYDVKMKEKGDIPEGYSVSREKKERFSLILESASTNQTSMYLCASSFGTAPGYFGPGTRLTVT.

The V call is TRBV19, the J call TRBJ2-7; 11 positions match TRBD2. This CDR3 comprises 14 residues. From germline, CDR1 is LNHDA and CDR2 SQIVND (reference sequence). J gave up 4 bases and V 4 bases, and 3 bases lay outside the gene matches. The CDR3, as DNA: TGTGCCAGTAGTAGGGCTAGCGGGAGGTACGAGCAGTACTTC. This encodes CASSRASGRYEQYF. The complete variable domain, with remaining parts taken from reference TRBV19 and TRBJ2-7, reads DGGITQSPKYLFRKEGQNVTLSCEQNLNHDAMYWYRQDPGQGLRLIYYSQIVNDFQKGDIAEGYSVSREKKESFPLTVTSAQKNPTAFYLCASSRASGRYEQYFGPGTRLTVT.

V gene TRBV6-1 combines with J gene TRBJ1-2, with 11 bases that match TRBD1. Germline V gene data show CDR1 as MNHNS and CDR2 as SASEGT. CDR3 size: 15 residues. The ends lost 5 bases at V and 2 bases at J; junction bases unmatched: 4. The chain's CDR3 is CASSTGTGGNYGYTF. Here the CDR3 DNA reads TGTGCCAGCAGTACCGGGACAGGGGGAAACTATGGCTACACCTTC.

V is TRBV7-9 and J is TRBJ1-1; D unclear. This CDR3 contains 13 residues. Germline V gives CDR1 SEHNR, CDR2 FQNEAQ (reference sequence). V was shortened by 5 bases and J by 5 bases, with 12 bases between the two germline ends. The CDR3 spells CASSLVPGTEAFF. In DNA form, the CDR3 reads TGTGCCAGCAGCCTCGTCCCGGGGACTGAAGCTTTCTTT.

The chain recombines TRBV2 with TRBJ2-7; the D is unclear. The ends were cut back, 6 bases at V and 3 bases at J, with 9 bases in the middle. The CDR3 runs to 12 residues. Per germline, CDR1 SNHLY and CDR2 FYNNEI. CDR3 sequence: CASRGSVYEQYF. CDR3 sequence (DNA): TGTGCCAGCAGAGGCAGCGTCTACGAGCAGTACTTC.

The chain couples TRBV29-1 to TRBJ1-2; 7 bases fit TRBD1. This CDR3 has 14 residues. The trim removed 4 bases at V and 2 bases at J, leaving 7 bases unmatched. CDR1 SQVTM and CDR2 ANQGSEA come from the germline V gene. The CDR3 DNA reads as TGCAGCGTTGTCCTCGGACAGGCAAACTATGGCTACACCTTC. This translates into CSVVLGQANYGYTF.

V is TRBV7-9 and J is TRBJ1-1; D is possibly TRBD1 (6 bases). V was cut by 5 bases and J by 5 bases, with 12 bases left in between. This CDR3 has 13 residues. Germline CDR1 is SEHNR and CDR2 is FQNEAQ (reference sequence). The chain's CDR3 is CASSRTATTEAFF. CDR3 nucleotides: TGTGCCAGCAGCCGGACAGCGACGACTGAAGCTTTCTTT. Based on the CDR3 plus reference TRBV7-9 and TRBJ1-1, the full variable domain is DTGVSQNPRHKITKRGQNVTFRCDPISEHNRLYWYRQTLGQGPEFLTYFQNEAQLEKSRLLSDRFSAERPKGSFSTLEIQRTEQGDSAMYLCASSRTATTEAFFGQGTRLTVV.

This CDR3 is CASSGQGQSPLHF. The CDR3, as DNA: TGTGCCAGCAGTGGGCAGGGTCAATCACCCCTCCACTTT. The chain uses TRBV25-1 and TRBJ1-6, with D possibly being TRBD1 (5 bases). The CDR3 spans 13 residues. CDR1 and CDR2 from the germline V gene are MGHDK and SYGVNS. Deletions cut 4 bases from V and 10 bases from J, with 11 bases between.

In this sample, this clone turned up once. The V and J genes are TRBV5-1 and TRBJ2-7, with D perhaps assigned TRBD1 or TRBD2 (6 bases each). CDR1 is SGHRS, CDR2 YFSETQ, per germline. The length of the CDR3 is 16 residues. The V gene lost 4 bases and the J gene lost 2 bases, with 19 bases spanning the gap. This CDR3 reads CASSPTLTGAPYEQYF. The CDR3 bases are TGCGCCAGCAGCCCAACTCTCACGGGGGCGCCCTACGAGCAGTACTTC.

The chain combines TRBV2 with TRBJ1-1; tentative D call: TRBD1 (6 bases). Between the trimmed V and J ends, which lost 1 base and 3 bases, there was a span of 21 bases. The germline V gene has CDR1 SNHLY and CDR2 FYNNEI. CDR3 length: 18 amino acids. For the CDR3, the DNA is TGTGCCAGCAGTGAAGGGTTACAGACAGGCCGGTGGGACACTGAAGCTTTCTTT. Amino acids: CASSEGLQTGRWDTEAFF. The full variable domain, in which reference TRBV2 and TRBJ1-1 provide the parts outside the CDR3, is EPEVTQTPSHQVTQMGQEVILRCVPISNHLYFYWYRQILGQKVEFLVSFYNNEISEKSEIFDDQFSVERPDGSNFTLKIRSTKLEDSAMYFCASSEGLQTGRWDTEAFFGQGTRLTVV.

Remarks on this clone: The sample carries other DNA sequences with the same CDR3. CDR3 protein: CASSLAGELFF. The DNA for the CDR3 is TGCGCCAGCAGCTTGGCCGGGGAGCTGTTTTTT. The chain recombines TRBV5-1 with TRBJ2-2, with D hard to call. CDR3 length: 11 residues. CDR1 SGHRS and CDR2 YFSETQ come from the germline V gene. Trimming stripped 0 bases from V and 6 bases from J, with 0 bases between.